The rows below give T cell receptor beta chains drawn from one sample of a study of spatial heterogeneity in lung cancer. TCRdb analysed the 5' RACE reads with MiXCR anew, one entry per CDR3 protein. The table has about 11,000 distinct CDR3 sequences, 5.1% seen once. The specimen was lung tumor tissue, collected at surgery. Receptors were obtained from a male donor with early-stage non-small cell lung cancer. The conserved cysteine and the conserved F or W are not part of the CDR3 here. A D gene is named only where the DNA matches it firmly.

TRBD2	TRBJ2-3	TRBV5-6	ASTKRGGTDTQY
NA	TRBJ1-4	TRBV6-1	ASSVLDTIQREGEKLF
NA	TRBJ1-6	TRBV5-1	ASSLGPQGINSPLH
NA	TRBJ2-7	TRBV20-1	SATLRDDSLPDYEQY
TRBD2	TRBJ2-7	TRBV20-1	SARDQGLGYEQY
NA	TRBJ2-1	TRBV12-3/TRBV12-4	ASSPDSNSPPF
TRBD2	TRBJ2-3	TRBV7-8	ASSPRGFSDTQY
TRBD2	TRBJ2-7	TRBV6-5	ASSYGGGLVHEQY
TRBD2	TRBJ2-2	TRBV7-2	ASSLTELAGVTGELF
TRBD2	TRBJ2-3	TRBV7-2	ASSLRPTSGVTTDTQY
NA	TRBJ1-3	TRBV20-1	SAKTQRGPGNTIY
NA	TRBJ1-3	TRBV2	ASRDYRAGNTIY
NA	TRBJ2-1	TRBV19	ASSWSLALNEQF
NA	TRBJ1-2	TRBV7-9	ASSRVADLTSNYGYT
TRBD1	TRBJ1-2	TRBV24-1	ATSDRRTGRGPNYGYT
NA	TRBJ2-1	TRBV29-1	SVGEADQF
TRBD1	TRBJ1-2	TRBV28	ANRDRGRNGYT
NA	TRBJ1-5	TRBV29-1	SVRESGNQPQH
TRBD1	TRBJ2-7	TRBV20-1	SASPGQGPSQY
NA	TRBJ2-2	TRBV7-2	ASSPLRVDGELF
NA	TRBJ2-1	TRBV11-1	ASSLLDGHISYNEQF
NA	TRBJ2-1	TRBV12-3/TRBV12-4	ASGETDNEQF
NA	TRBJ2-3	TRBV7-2	ASSLGGADTQY
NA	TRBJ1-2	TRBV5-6	ASSTVAADRGYT
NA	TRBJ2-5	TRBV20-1	SAFRGGEETQY
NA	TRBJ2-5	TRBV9	ASSVGAGPPIQETQY
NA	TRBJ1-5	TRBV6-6	ASTGVDSNQPQH
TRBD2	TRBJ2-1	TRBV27	ASSPHTSGGYNEQF
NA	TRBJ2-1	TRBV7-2	ASSIRGSSYNEQF
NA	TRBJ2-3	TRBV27	ASRYTWLTDTQY
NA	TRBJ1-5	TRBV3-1	ASSPGQRNQPQH
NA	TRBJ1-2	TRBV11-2	ASSSRGSNYGYT
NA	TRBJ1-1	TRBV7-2	ASSVTRNTEAF
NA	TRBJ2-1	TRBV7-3	ASSLTSDSNEQF
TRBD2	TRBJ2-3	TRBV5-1	ASSRLAGGLSTDTQY
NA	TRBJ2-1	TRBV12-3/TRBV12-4	ASSLTGDHNEQF
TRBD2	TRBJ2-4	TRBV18	ASSPLAGEDIQY
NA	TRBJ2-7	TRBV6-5	ASSYSQGGATSYEQY
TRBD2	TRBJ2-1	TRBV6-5	ASSAGLEANEQF
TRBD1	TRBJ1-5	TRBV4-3	ASSQDRNRGQPQH
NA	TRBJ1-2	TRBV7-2	ASSSLSNYGYT
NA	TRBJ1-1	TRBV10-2	ASQGQMHTEAF
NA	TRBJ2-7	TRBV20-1	SAASSYEQY
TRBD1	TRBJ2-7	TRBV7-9	ASSSQTGGTYEQY
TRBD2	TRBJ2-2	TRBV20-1	SAPRFSGLAGTNTGELF
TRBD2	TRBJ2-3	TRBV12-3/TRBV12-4	ASSLRFRVAGGTDTQY
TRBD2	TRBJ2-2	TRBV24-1	ATSDLRSAGDTGELF
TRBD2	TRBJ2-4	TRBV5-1	ASSLAPNSGESNIQY
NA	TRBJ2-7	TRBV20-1	SARDKRAGWAYEQY
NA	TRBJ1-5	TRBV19	ASLRDSVSNQPQH
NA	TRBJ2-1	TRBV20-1	SARDLGDGLLSYNEQF
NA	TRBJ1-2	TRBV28	ASSSDYGYT